Below, 9 T cell receptor beta chains from the same sample are listed, as sequenced in a study of blood T cell repertoires in COVID-19. Measured with immunoSEQ multiplex PCR; TCRdb has only the in-frame clones, and not every one. The sample gives 250,000 to 350,000 clones, about 89% of which show up once; around an eighth is in the top ten. Sequenced input: peripheral blood. These receptor sequences come from a woman aged 60-75 years with acute or convalescent COVID-19.

The chain recombines TRBV28 with TRBJ1-1; D is perhaps TRBD1 (6 bases). Per the germline V gene, CDR1 is MDHEN and CDR2 is SYDVKM. V was pared by 6 bases and J by 4 bases, with 18 bases between. The CDR3 extends over 15 amino acids. The CDR3 is CASSPPGGTTTEAFF. CDR3 nucleotide sequence: TGTGCCAGCAGCCCGCCGGGGGGGACAACCACTGAAGCTTTCTTT.

This chain joins TRBV28 and TRBJ1-3, with 7 bases fitting TRBD1. With 4 bases clipped from V and 0 bases from J, the junction kept 6 bases outside the gene matches. The CDR3 extends over 16 amino acids. Germline CDR1 is MDHEN and CDR2 is SYDVKM. The DNA of the CDR3 is TGTGCCAGCAGTTCGACAGGGATATACTCTGGAAACACCATATATTTT. Encoded protein: CASSSTGIYSGNTIYF. The full variable domain, its missing parts supplied by reference TRBV28 and TRBJ1-3, is DVKVTQSSRYLVKRTGEKVFLECVQDMDHENMFWYRQDPGLGLRLIYFSYDVKMKEKGDIPEGYSVSREKKERFSLILESASTNQTSMYLCASSSTGIYSGNTIYFGEGSWLTVV.

This rearrangement joins TRBV18 to TRBJ2-2; tentative D call: TRBD2 (6 bases). The germline V gene has CDR1 KGHSH and CDR2 LQKENI. V was clipped by 2 bases and J by 1 base, with 20 bases between them. The CDR3 contains 19 residues. The CDR3 reads CASSPKSALASVNTGELFF. The DNA of the CDR3 is TGTGCCAGCTCACCAAAGTCGGCACTGGCTAGCGTGAACACCGGGGAGCTGTTTTTT.

This sequence joins TRBV2 and TRBJ2-3; no reliable D call. V dropped 6 bases and J dropped 4 bases, with 11 bases sitting between them. CDR1 is SNHLY, CDR2 FYNNEI, per germline. This CDR3 comprises 13 residues. CDR3 bases: TGTGCCAGCAGAGGTAGGCAGGCAGATACGCAGTATTTT. Encoded protein: CASRGRQADTQYF.

V is TRBV9 and J is TRBJ2-5; tentatively, D is TRBD1 (6 bases). Trimming stripped 1 base from V and 1 base from J, with 11 bases between. The germline CDR1 and CDR2 sequences are SGDLS and YYNGEE. This CDR3 spans 15 amino acids. The chain's CDR3 is CASSVWDTFQETQYF. The CDR3 coding sequence is TGTGCCAGCAGCGTATGGGACACCTTCCAAGAGACCCAGTACTTC.

V usage is TRBV27 and J usage is TRBJ1-5; no definite D call. CDR1 and CDR2 (germline): MNHEY, SMNVEV (reference sequence). The CDR3 is 15 residues long. Trimming took 2 bases from V and 3 from J, leaving 11 bases between them. In DNA, the CDR3 is TGTGCCAGCAGTTTAGGTCAGGCAATCAATCAGCCCCAGCATTTT. Translated: CASSLGQAINQPQHF.

This sequence joins TRBV25-1 and TRBJ1-2, with 10 nucleotides matching TRBD1. The CDR3 contains 14 residues. Germline CDR1 reads MGHDK; CDR2 reads SYGVNS. V trimming: 1 base; J trimming: 8 bases; junction bases outside the gene matches: 4. CDR3 DNA: TGTGCCAGCAGTGAATGGGGACAGGGGCTGGGCTACACCTTC. Translated, it gives CASSEWGQGLGYTF.

The chain has TRBV5-4 and TRBJ1-2; tentatively, D is TRBD1 (6 bases). The CDR3 loop spans 14 amino acids. V dropped 4 bases and J dropped 4 bases, with 14 bases sitting between them. Germline lookup yields CDR1 SGHNT and CDR2 YYREEE (reference sequence). CDR3 residues: CASSPRGAIYGYTF. DNA of the CDR3: TGTGCCAGCAGCCCTCGGGGGGCAATCTATGGCTACACCTTC.

The chain employs TRBV6-2 or TRBV6-3 and TRBJ2-7, with a possible D match to TRBD1 (6 bases). Per germline, CDR1 MNHEY and CDR2 SVGEGT. This CDR3 has 12 residues. The V end was cut by 5 bases, the J end by 5 bases, with 10 bases between. CDR3 DNA: TGTGCCAGCAGTCAGGGGTCCCACGAGCAGTACTTC. Protein: CASSQGSHEQYF.